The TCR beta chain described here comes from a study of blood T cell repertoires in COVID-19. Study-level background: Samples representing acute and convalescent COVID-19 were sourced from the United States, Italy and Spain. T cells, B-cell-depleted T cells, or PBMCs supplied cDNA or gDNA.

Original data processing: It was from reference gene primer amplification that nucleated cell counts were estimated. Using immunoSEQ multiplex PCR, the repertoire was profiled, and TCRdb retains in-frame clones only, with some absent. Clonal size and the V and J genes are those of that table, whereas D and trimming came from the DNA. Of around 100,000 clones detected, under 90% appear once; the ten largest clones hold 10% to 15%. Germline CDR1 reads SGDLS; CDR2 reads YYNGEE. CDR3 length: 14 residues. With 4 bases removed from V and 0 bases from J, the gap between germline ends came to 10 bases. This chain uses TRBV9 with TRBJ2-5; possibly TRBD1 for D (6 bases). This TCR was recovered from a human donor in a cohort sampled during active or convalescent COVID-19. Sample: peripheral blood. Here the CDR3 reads CASSPGTHQETQYF. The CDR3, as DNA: TGTGCCAGCAGCCCAGGGACACACCAAGAGACCCAGTACTTC. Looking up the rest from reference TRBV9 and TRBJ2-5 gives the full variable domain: DSGVTQTPKHLITATGQRVTLRCSPRSGDLSVYWYQQSLDQGLQFLIQYYNGEERAKGNILERFSAQQFPDLHSELNLSSLELGDSALYFCASSPGTHQETQYFGPGTRLLVL.